The next 16 T cell receptor beta chains were all read from a single sample in a study of blood T cell repertoires in COVID-19. The data were produced by immunoSEQ multiplex PCR, yet TCRdb's version contains in-frame clones alone and is incomplete. The sample includes roughly 450,000 clones, roughly 87% of them seen just once. Material: PBMCs or T cells enriched from blood (not recorded which). Receptors were obtained from a young man who had recovered from COVID-19.

V is TRBV30 and J is TRBJ2-5, with 8 bases lining up with TRBD2. The CDR3 extends over 15 amino acids. J was trimmed by 4 bases and V by 5 bases; bases with no gene match: 12. Germline V lookup: CDR1 GTSNPN, CDR2 SVGIG (reference sequence). The CDR3 DNA follows: TGTGCCTGGGCCCCCGGACTAGCAACGGTAGAGACCCAGTACTTC. Amino acids: CAWAPGLATVETQYF.

The CDR3 sequence is CASSSKTVNTEAFF. The DNA of the CDR3 is TGTGCCAGCAGCTCCAAGACAGTGAACACTGAAGCTTTCTTT. The chain couples TRBV11-2 to TRBJ1-1; possible D gene TRBD1, 5 bases. Trimming pared 4 bases from V and 0 bases from J, leaving 9 bases between. Germline assignment: CDR1 SGHAT and CDR2 FQNNGV. The CDR3 length is 14 residues.

The chain uses TRBV18 and TRBJ2-2, with TRBD1 matching over 7 bases. Unmatched junction bases numbered 7, after V lost 3 bases and J lost 0 bases. The CDR3 spans 17 residues. Per germline, CDR1 KGHSH and CDR2 LQKENI. CDR3 region: CASSPGTAPSNTGELFF. In nucleotides, the CDR3 is TGTGCCAGCTCACCTGGGACAGCTCCATCGAACACCGGGGAGCTGTTTTTT. Combining the CDR3 with reference TRBV18 and TRBJ2-2 gives the whole variable domain NAGVMQNPRHLVRRRGQEARLRCSPMKGHSHVYWYRQLPEEGLKFMVYLQKENIIDESGMPKERFSAEFPKEGPSILRIQQVVRGDSAAYFCASSPGTAPSNTGELFFGEGSRLTVL.

The chain combines TRBV13 with TRBJ2-4; 15 nucleotides align to TRBD2. The CDR3 has 17 residues. The germline gives CDR1 PRHDT, CDR2 FYEKMQ (reference sequence). After removal of 5 bases from V and 5 bases from J, the junction contained 7 bases not matched to a gene. The CDR3 nucleotides read TGTGCCAGCAGCGAAGGACTAGCGGGAGGGTATCAAAACATTCAGTACTTC. This codes for CASSEGLAGGYQNIQYF.

The rearrangement links TRBV18 to TRBJ2-1; D not certain. This CDR3 is built from 16 residues. Germline V CDR1 and CDR2: KGHSH, LQKENI. The V gene lost 4 bases and the J gene lost 0 bases, with 13 bases spanning the gap. Here the CDR3 DNA reads TGTGCCAGCTCACTAGCTTTGAGCAGCTCCTACAATGAGCAGTTCTTC. Amino acid sequence: CASSLALSSSYNEQFF.

CDR3 sequence: CASSIAAGGQNEQYF. CDR3 coding DNA: TGTGCCAGTAGTATAGCGGCGGGGGGGCAGAACGAGCAGTACTTC. This sequence joins TRBV19 and TRBJ2-7; TRBD2 aligns across 9 bases. Germline trimming cut 1 base from V and 5 bases from J; bases unmatched to any gene: 6. The CDR3 runs to 15 residues. CDR1 is LNHDA and CDR2 is SQIVND in the germline V gene (reference sequence).

The sample holds a few counts of this clone. The chain has TRBV11-3 and TRBJ2-1; a weak D match, TRBD1 (5 bases). The CDR3 is 12 amino acids. The germline CDR1 and CDR2 sequences are SGHNT and YENEEA. Trimming stripped 5 bases from V and 10 bases from J, with 12 bases between. CDR3 DNA: TGTGCCAGCAGCGCGCCGAAGGGGGAGCAGTTCTTC. Protein: CASSAPKGEQFF.

V gene TRBV6-5 combines with J gene TRBJ1-2; D is undetermined. The CDR3 sequence is 12 residues long. Per germline, CDR1 MNHEY and CDR2 SVGAGI. The V and J ends lost 2 bases and 8 bases respectively, with 9 bases between them. The CDR3, as DNA: TGTGCCAGCAGTTACAGCCCCGGGGGCTACACCTTC. Translation: CASSYSPGGYTF.

The rearrangement uses TRBV11-2 and TRBJ1-4, with 7 bases matching TRBD1. Germline CDR1 is SGHAT and CDR2 is FQNNGV. The CDR3 consists of 16 residues. Losses at the gene ends were 4 bases for V and 7 bases for J; bases not matched to a gene: 12. CDR3 loop: CASSSLQGPYLEKLFF. The CDR3 nucleotides are TGTGCCAGCAGCTCCTTACAGGGGCCCTACCTTGAAAAACTGTTTTTT. Drawing the rest from reference TRBV11-2 and TRBJ1-4, the complete variable domain is EAGVAQSPRYKIIEKRQSVAFWCNPISGHATLYWYQQILGQGPKLLIQFQNNGVVDDSQLPKDRFSAERLKGVDSTLKIQPAKLEDSAVYLCASSSLQGPYLEKLFFGSGTQLSVL.

This clone was detected only once. The genes are TRBV6-5 and TRBJ1-5; 8 bases align to TRBD1. Looked up from germline, CDR1 is MNHEY and CDR2 is SVGAGI. The CDR3 extends over 12 amino acids. After removal of 6 bases from V and 5 bases from J, the junction contained 0 bases not matched to a gene. In DNA form, the CDR3 reads TGTGCCAGCAGACAGGGGGATCAGCCCCAGCATTTT. Its protein is CASRQGDQPQHF.

The chain employs TRBV2 and TRBJ1-5, with a tentative D call TRBD1 (5 bases). The CDR3 has 14 residues. Germline CDR1 SNHLY, CDR2 FYNNEI. Trimming took 8 bases from V and 0 from J, leaving 11 bases between them. The CDR3 spells CASSPDISNQPQHF. CDR3 DNA: TGTGCCAGCTCCCCGGACATTAGCAATCAGCCCCAGCATTTT.

The chain couples TRBV13 to TRBJ1-2, with D possibly TRBD1 on 6 matching bases. The CDR3 has 13 residues. V shed 5 bases and J shed 3 bases, with 10 bases lying between them. The V gene's germline CDR1 is PRHDT and CDR2 FYEKMQ (reference sequence). Here the CDR3 reads CASSGTLDYGYTF. The CDR3 DNA follows: TGTGCCAGCAGCGGGACATTAGACTATGGCTACACCTTC. Based on the CDR3 plus reference TRBV13 and TRBJ1-2, the full variable domain is AAGVIQSPRHLIKEKRETATLKCYPIPRHDTVYWYQQGPGQDPQFLISFYEKMQSDKGSIPDRFSAQQFSDYHSELNMSSLELGDSALYFCASSGTLDYGYTFGSGTRLTVV.

Here the CDR3 reads CASSPDKNYGYTF. CDR3 sequence (DNA): TGTGCCAGCAGCCCCGACAAGAACTATGGCTACACCTTC. The rearrangement uses TRBV3-1 (or the pseudogene TRBV3-2) and TRBJ1-2, with D unresolved. Per the germline V gene, CDR1 is LGHDT and CDR2 is YNNKEL (reference sequence). V lost 4 bases and J lost 2, with 8 bases in between. The CDR3 totals 13 residues.

This chain connects TRBV27 to TRBJ2-3; 15 bases map to TRBD2. Germline loops: CDR1 MNHEY, CDR2 SMNVEV (reference sequence). This CDR3 spans 19 amino acids. V was pared by 2 bases and J by 2 bases, with 8 bases of the junction left unmatched. The CDR3 reads CASSLKVGLAGGDTDTQYF. CDR3 nucleotide sequence: TGTGCCAGCAGTTTAAAAGTGGGACTAGCGGGAGGAGACACAGATACGCAGTATTTT.

V usage is TRBV5-4 and J usage is TRBJ2-5; 7 nucleotides align to TRBD1. Losses at the gene ends were 1 base for V and 8 bases for J; bases not matched to a gene: 5. CDR3 size: 13 residues. CDR1 is SGHNT, CDR2 YYREEE, per germline (reference sequence). The CDR3: CASSLNPGGTQYF. CDR3 in DNA: TGTGCCAGCAGCTTGAACCCAGGGGGAACCCAGTACTTC.

Concerning this clone itself: A read error may produce the germline difference seen at one junction end. This rearrangement joins TRBV3-1 (or the pseudogene TRBV3-2) to TRBJ2-3, with 8 bases identical to TRBD2. This CDR3 contains 13 residues. Germline-derived CDR1 and CDR2 are LGHDT and YNNKEL (reference sequence). This CDR3 is CASSLAGPNPRHF. Here the CDR3 DNA reads TGTGCCAGCAGCCTAGCGGGGCCCAACCCCCGGCATTTT.